Below are 25 T cell receptor beta chains sequenced from a single sample in a study of blood T cell repertoires in COVID-19. Measured with immunoSEQ multiplex PCR; TCRdb has only the in-frame clones, and not every one. The sample includes about 280,000 clones, approximately 89% seen only once; the top ten take approximately 2.9%. Sequencing used PBMCs or T cells enriched from blood (not recorded which). The receptors were sampled from a man aged 40-55 years who had been exposed to COVID-19.

The rearrangement uses TRBV18 and TRBJ2-3; TRBD2 matches at 7 bases. This CDR3 has 15 amino acids. Germline values: CDR1 KGHSH, CDR2 LQKENI. The V segment lost 0 bases and the J segment 0 bases; nucleotides outside the gene matches: 0. The CDR3 here is CASSPPSGSTDTQYF. The DNA of the CDR3 is TGTGCCAGCTCACCACCTAGCGGGAGCACAGATACGCAGTATTTT.

The rearrangement links TRBV3-1 (or the pseudogene TRBV3-2) to TRBJ2-1, with 10 bases matching TRBD2. V shed 4 bases and J 9 bases; nucleotides not matched to a gene: 12. This CDR3 is built from 16 residues. CDR1 is LGHDT, CDR2 YNNKEL, per germline (reference sequence). The CDR3 bases are TGTGCCAGCAGCCGGGGACTAGCGTCCGCGGTGGGTGAGCAGTTCTTC. Its protein is CASSRGLASAVGEQFF.

The chain carries TRBV6-1 and TRBJ2-2; D not certain. The V end lost 2 bases, the J end lost 4 bases, and 11 bases lay between the germline ends. Germline V lookup: CDR1 MNHNS, CDR2 SASEGT. The CDR3 spans 15 residues. CDR3 in amino acids: CASSEPGSGTGELFF. CDR3 in DNA: TGTGCCAGCAGTGAACCGGGTTCGGGCACCGGGGAGCTGTTTTTT.

The rearrangement links TRBV11-3 to TRBJ2-1; unclear D gene. The CDR3 runs to 15 residues. CDR1 is SGHNT and CDR2 is YENEEA in the germline V gene. Deletions cut 2 bases from V and 5 bases from J, with 13 bases between. The CDR3 nucleotides read TGTGCCAGCAGCTTATCTCTTGCCCTAAACAATGAGCAGTTCTTC. This translates into CASSLSLALNNEQFF. The variable domain in full, completed from reference TRBV11-3 and TRBJ2-1, reads EAGVVQSPRYKIIEKKQPVAFWCNPISGHNTLYWYLQNLGQGPELLIRYENEEAVDDSQLPKDRFSAERLKGVDSTLKIQPAELGDSAVYLCASSLSLALNNEQFFGPGTRLTVL.

The chain couples TRBV27 to TRBJ2-6; D possibly corresponds to TRBD1 (5 bases). The CDR3 contains 16 residues. V was cut by 0 bases and J by 4 bases, with 10 bases left in between. From germline, CDR1 is MNHEY and CDR2 SMNVEV (reference sequence). CDR3 region: CASSLSVGVGANVLTF. CDR3 nucleotide sequence: TGTGCCAGCAGTTTATCGGTAGGGGTGGGGGCCAACGTCCTGACTTTC.

V gene TRBV24-1 combines with J gene TRBJ1-2; a possible D gene is TRBD1 (5 bases). V was clipped by 3 bases and J by 1 base, with 14 bases between them. Germline V gene lookup returns CDR1 KGHDR and CDR2 SFDVKD. The CDR3 extends over 16 amino acids. CDR3 residues: CATSDRRRQGNYGYTF. The CDR3 bases are TGTGCCACCAGTGATCGACGACGGCAGGGTAACTATGGCTACACCTTC.

The chain links TRBV9 to TRBJ2-1; maybe TRBD1 (6 bases). V lost 4 bases, J lost 0 bases, and 14 bases lay in between. Germline V lookup: CDR1 SGDLS, CDR2 YYNGEE. There are 16 residues in the CDR3. CDR3 sequence (DNA): TGTGCCAGCAGCTTTAGGACAGAGAGCTCCTACAATGAGCAGTTCTTC. This encodes CASSFRTESSYNEQFF.

The genes are TRBV18 and TRBJ2-3; tentatively, D is TRBD1 (5 bases). The CDR3 sequence is 14 residues long. Germline assignment: CDR1 KGHSH and CDR2 LQKENI. V lost 5 bases and J 1 base, leaving 10 bases between the germline ends. This CDR3 reads CASSGAIGTDTQYF. The CDR3 coding sequence is TGTGCCAGCTCAGGGGCCATCGGCACAGATACGCAGTATTTT.

This clone has just a few counts. The genes are TRBV28 and TRBJ1-2; 7 positions agree with TRBD1. The V gene end was trimmed by 5 bases and the J gene end by 8 bases; junction bases not matched to a gene: 8. The germline CDR1 and CDR2 sequences are MDHEN and SYDVKM. The CDR3 loop spans 13 amino acids. The CDR3 coding sequence is TGTGCCAGCAGTGACAGGGTAATAGGAGGCTACACCTTC. Translation: CASSDRVIGGYTF.

This sequence joins TRBV27 and TRBJ2-7, with D tentatively TRBD1 (6 bases). Trimming left V 6 bases short and J 3 bases short, with 15 bases between. This CDR3 comprises 14 residues. Looked up from germline, CDR1 is MNHEY and CDR2 is SMNVEV (reference sequence). CDR3 sequence: CASRLGGWRYEQYF. The DNA of the CDR3 is TGTGCCAGCAGACTAGGGGGTTGGCGCTACGAGCAGTACTTC.

The rearrangement links TRBV18 to TRBJ1-5; 10 nucleotides line up with TRBD1. The J segment lost 9 bases and the V segment lost 6 bases, leaving 8 bases of the junction unmatched. The V gene's germline CDR1 is KGHSH and CDR2 LQKENI. The CDR3 has 14 amino acids. The CDR3 sequence is CASSPGTGVRPQHF. In nucleotides, the CDR3 is TGTGCCAGCTCCCCCGGGACAGGGGTCCGGCCCCAGCATTTT.

The rearrangement uses TRBV27 and TRBJ2-1, with TRBD2 matching over 10 bases. Germline CDR1 and CDR2: MNHEY and SMNVEV (reference sequence). J was trimmed by 1 base and V by 2 bases; bases with no gene match: 14. The CDR3 sequence is 20 residues long. Written as DNA, the CDR3 is TGTGCCAGCAGTTTAGACAGGCGAAGGGGACTAGCGAGATCCTACAATGAGCAGTTCTTC. Protein sequence: CASSLDRRRGLARSYNEQFF.

This clone was observed many times. The rearrangement joins TRBV6-5 to TRBJ2-2; D unclear. The CDR3 runs 15 residues. Trimming removed 0 bases from V and 9 bases from J, with 14 bases in between. Germline CDR1 and CDR2: MNHEY and SVGAGI. For the CDR3, the DNA is TGTGCCAGCAGTTACTCGAGCTCGCTTGCCCGGGAGCTGTTTTTT. Its protein product is CASSYSSSLARELFF.

This rearrangement joins TRBV9 to TRBJ1-5, with 7 bases lining up with TRBD1. The CDR3 is 14 residues long. Unmatched junction bases numbered 7, after V lost 3 bases and J lost 7 bases. CDR1 and CDR2 (germline): SGDLS, YYNGEE. The CDR3 nucleotides read TGTGCCAGCAGCGCAGGACAGGTCGGACAGCCCCAGCATTTT. Translation: CASSAGQVGQPQHF.

The CDR3: CASSRGAGGGTDTQYF. DNA of the CDR3: TGTGCCAGCAGTCGAGGGGCGGGAGGGGGGACAGATACGCAGTATTTT. The gene calls are TRBV27 and TRBJ2-3, with 9 bases that match TRBD2. Germline V gene lookup returns CDR1 MNHEY and CDR2 SMNVEV (reference sequence). The length of the CDR3 is 16 residues. V shed 5 bases and J 3 bases; nucleotides not matched to a gene: 9.

The chain recombines TRBV2 with TRBJ2-7, with D perhaps matching TRBD1 (6 bases). Germline V CDR1 and CDR2: SNHLY, FYNNEI. The CDR3 sequence is 14 residues long. Between the trimmed V and J ends, which lost 10 bases and 0 bases, there was a span of 16 bases. CDR3 bases: TGTGCCACCTCCTCTGGGACACTCTCCTACGAGCAGTACTTC. As protein: CATSSGTLSYEQYF. Drawing the rest from reference TRBV2 and TRBJ2-7, the complete variable domain is EPEVTQTPSHQVTQMGQEVILRCVPISNHLYFYWYRQILGQKVEFLVSFYNNEISEKSEIFDDQFSVERPDGSNFTLKIRSTKLEDSAMYFCATSSGTLSYEQYFGPGTRLTVT.

J is TRBJ2-7 and V is TRBV5-1; 10 bases agree with TRBD1. CDR1 is SGHRS and CDR2 is YFSETQ in the germline V gene. V dropped 4 bases and J dropped 1; count of bases not matched to a gene: 5. The CDR3 length is 15 residues. The CDR3 bases are TGCGCCAGCAGCCAGACAGGGGGCTCTTCCTACGAGCAGTACTTC. Translation: CASSQTGGSSYEQYF. Full variable domain (remainder filled in from reference TRBV5-1 and TRBJ2-7): KAGVTQTPRYLIKTRGQQVTLSCSPISGHRSVSWYQQTPGQGLQFLFEYFSETQRNKGNFPGRFSGRQFSNSRSEMNVSTLELGDSALYLCASSQTGGSSYEQYFGPGTRLTVT.

The V and J genes are TRBV19 and TRBJ2-1, with a weak D call TRBD2 (5 bases). CDR1 LNHDA and CDR2 SQIVND come from the germline V gene (reference sequence). The ends were cut back, 10 bases at V and 6 bases at J, with 19 bases in the middle. This CDR3 region has 14 residues. CDR3 in amino acids: CATALASPPNEQFF. The DNA of the CDR3 is TGTGCCACCGCCCTAGCATCGCCCCCCAATGAGCAGTTCTTC.

The V gene is TRBV9, the J gene TRBJ2-7, with 7 bases lining up with TRBD1. Germline CDR1 SGDLS, CDR2 YYNGEE. J gave up 5 bases and V 3 bases, and 11 bases lay outside the gene matches. There are 15 residues in the CDR3. CDR3 protein: CASSGIQGVGNEQYF. In nucleotides, the CDR3 is TGTGCCAGCAGCGGGATCCAGGGGGTCGGGAACGAGCAGTACTTC. Complete variable domain (other parts from reference TRBV9 and TRBJ2-7): DSGVTQTPKHLITATGQRVTLRCSPRSGDLSVYWYQQSLDQGLQFLIQYYNGEERAKGNILERFSAQQFPDLHSELNLSSLELGDSALYFCASSGIQGVGNEQYFGPGTRLTVT.

This chain uses TRBV3-1 (or the pseudogene TRBV3-2) with TRBJ2-1; tentative D call: TRBD2 (6 bases). With 1 base removed from V and 3 bases from J, the gap between germline ends came to 13 bases. This CDR3 spans 16 amino acids. CDR1 LGHDT and CDR2 YNNKEL come from the germline V gene (reference sequence). The CDR3, as DNA: TGTGCCAGCAGCCAAGGGGCGGGGCGATTCTACAATGAGCAGTTCTTC. It yields the protein CASSQGAGRFYNEQFF.

The V and J genes are TRBV5-1 and TRBJ1-5; weak D call: TRBD1 (5 bases). The CDR3 runs to 14 residues. Germline CDR1 reads SGHRS; CDR2 reads YFSETQ. Trimming stripped 0 bases from V and 3 bases from J, with 7 bases between. The CDR3 reads CASSLAGYNQPQHF. The CDR3 DNA reads TGCGCCAGCAGCTTGGCAGGGTACAATCAGCCCCAGCATTTT.

This clone was seen a few times. The chain employs TRBV2 and TRBJ1-1; D not resolved. Trimming cost V 3 bases and J 5 bases, with 10 bases left between them. This CDR3 contains 13 residues. Germline CDR1 and CDR2: SNHLY and FYNNEI. The CDR3 DNA follows: TGTGCCAGCAGTGATTGGGGAGGAACTGAAGCTTTCTTT. Residues: CASSDWGGTEAFF.

The chain uses TRBV4-3 and TRBJ2-7; 8 bases fit TRBD1. J was trimmed by 2 bases and V by 0 bases; bases with no gene match: 12. The CDR3 contains 18 residues. Germline V gene sequence: CDR1 LGHNA, CDR2 YSLEER. CDR3 protein: CASSQDIGAAGGPYEQYF. DNA for the CDR3: TGCGCCAGCAGCCAAGATATTGGGGCGGCAGGGGGCCCCTACGAGCAGTACTTC.

The chain couples TRBV28 to TRBJ2-5; a possible D gene is TRBD1 (5 bases). V was pared by 3 bases and J by 1 base, with 18 bases between. The CDR3 is 17 residues long. Germline V CDR1 and CDR2: MDHEN, SYDVKM. The CDR3 nucleotides are TGTGCCAGCAGTTTCGGGCGTATGGGCAGGGCCCAAGAGACCCAGTACTTC. Protein sequence: CASSFGRMGRAQETQYF.

This clone has just a few counts. V gene TRBV18 combines with J gene TRBJ1-4; D is unclear. The V and J ends lost 4 bases and 0 bases respectively, with 9 bases between them. The CDR3 loop spans 15 amino acids. Germline-derived CDR1 and CDR2 are KGHSH and LQKENI. The CDR3 sequence is CASSQRGTTNEKLFF. The CDR3 nucleotides are TGTGCCAGCTCACAACGCGGGACAACTAATGAAAAACTGTTTTTT.